The 21 T cell receptor beta chains listed next were all sequenced from one sample in a study of OX40 agonist ivuxolimab in advanced cancers. Assay used: immunoSEQ multiplex PCR; TCRdb lists only in-frame clones, some missing. The profile shows 60,000 to 70,000 clones, 75% to 90% of them singletons. The sample here was CD4+ or CD8+ T cells sorted from blood, taken in a trial of the OX40 agonist ivuxolimab. Every receptor here comes from an adult with an advanced solid tumor such as melanoma, head and neck, liver or kidney cancer.

The V and J genes are TRBV5-4 and TRBJ1-2, with D perhaps TRBD1 (6 bases). The CDR3 consists of 14 residues. Germline lookup yields CDR1 SGHNT and CDR2 YYREEE (reference sequence). With 4 bases removed from V and 6 bases from J, the gap between germline ends came to 16 bases. As DNA, the CDR3 is TGTGCCAGCAGCGGGGGACAAATTAATAATGGCTACACCTTC. Amino acids: CASSGGQINNGYTF.

V gene TRBV13 combines with J gene TRBJ2-7, with D possibly being TRBD1 (6 bases). Per germline, CDR1 PRHDT and CDR2 FYEKMQ (reference sequence). This CDR3 has 14 amino acids. V was trimmed by 5 bases and J by 0 bases, leaving 11 bases between them. CDR3 nucleotides: TGTGCCAGCAGCCTCCAGGGGAGCTCCTACGAGCAGTACTTC. The encoded protein is CASSLQGSSYEQYF.

The genes are TRBV29-1 and TRBJ1-2; tentatively, D is TRBD1 (5 bases). This CDR3 has 12 residues. Trimming removed 4 bases at V and 5 bases at J, with 11 bases between. The germline CDR1 and CDR2 sequences are SQVTM and ANQGSEA. This CDR3 reads CSVAGEGYGYTF. Here the CDR3 DNA reads TGCAGCGTTGCGGGGGAAGGATATGGCTACACCTTC.

This clone was counted a single time. The chain recombines TRBV6-1 with TRBJ2-7; D ambiguous. V was pared by 3 bases and J by 13 bases, with 16 bases between. CDR1 is MNHNS, CDR2 SASEGT, per germline. This CDR3 region has 12 residues. The CDR3 nucleotides are TGTGCCAGCAGTGATTTGCGCTGGGTGAGCTACTTC. Amino acids: CASSDLRWVSYF.

This chain connects TRBV9 to TRBJ2-1; TRBD2 matches at 11 bases. Trimming cost V 1 base and J 9 bases; bases outside gene matches: 3. The germline CDR1 and CDR2 sequences are SGDLS and YYNGEE. CDR3 length equals 14 residues. Here the CDR3 reads CASSVTTSGGEQFF. The CDR3 nucleotides are TGTGCCAGCAGCGTAACCACTAGCGGGGGTGAGCAGTTCTTC.

Relative to its sample, this clone is medium-sized. The rearrangement joins TRBV7-2 to TRBJ2-7; unclear D gene. The CDR3 has 12 residues. CDR1 is SGHTA and CDR2 is FQGNSA in the germline V gene. Trimming took 5 bases from V and 6 from J, leaving 11 bases between them. The CDR3 DNA follows: TGTGCCAGCAGCAGCCCCCTCCTCGAGCAGTACTTC. Its translation is CASSSPLLEQYF.

V usage is TRBV5-1 and J usage is TRBJ2-2, with D uncertain. The CDR3 sequence is 14 residues long. CDR1 is SGHRS and CDR2 is YFSETQ in the germline V gene. V dropped 0 bases and J dropped 7 bases, with 10 bases sitting between them. The CDR3 region has the DNA TGCGCCAGCAGCTTGGAAGGGTTCGGCGGGGAGCTGTTTTTT. It is translated as CASSLEGFGGELFF. The full variable domain, its missing parts supplied by reference TRBV5-1 and TRBJ2-2, is KAGVTQTPRYLIKTRGQQVTLSCSPISGHRSVSWYQQTPGQGLQFLFEYFSETQRNKGNFPGRFSGRQFSNSRSEMNVSTLELGDSALYLCASSLEGFGGELFFGEGSRLTVL.

The chain uses TRBV6-1 and TRBJ1-1, with D unclear. The length of the CDR3 is 13 residues. Germline V gene data show CDR1 as MNHNS and CDR2 as SASEGT. Trimming left V 5 bases short and J 5 bases short, with 12 bases between. CDR3 in amino acids: CASSFQWGTEAFF. CDR3 nucleotide sequence: TGTGCCAGCAGTTTTCAGTGGGGTACTGAAGCTTTCTTT.

The chain couples TRBV15 to TRBJ2-7; D uncertain. The CDR3 spans 14 residues. CDR1 and CDR2 (germline): LNHNV, YYDKDF (reference sequence). With 0 bases removed from V and 7 bases from J, the gap between germline ends came to 13 bases. For the CDR3, the DNA is TGTGCCACCAGCAGAGAGAAAGTGGGCCGGGAGCAGTACTTC. Translated: CATSREKVGREQYF.

The rearrangement uses TRBV19 and TRBJ2-7, with D possibly matching TRBD1 (5 bases). The length of the CDR3 is 16 residues. Trimming removed 5 bases from V and 0 bases from J, with 17 bases in between. CDR1 LNHDA and CDR2 SQIVND come from the germline V gene (reference sequence). CDR3 protein: CASSLYFRVPSYEQYF. The CDR3 nucleotides are TGTGCCAGTAGTCTCTACTTCAGGGTCCCCTCCTACGAGCAGTACTTC.

This rearrangement joins TRBV5-4 to TRBJ1-1, with TRBD1 as a possible D gene (5 bases). Trimming stripped 4 bases from V and 0 bases from J, with 10 bases between. There are 14 residues in the CDR3. The germline V gene has CDR1 SGHNT and CDR2 YYREEE (reference sequence). The CDR3 sequence: CASSPRQLNTEAFF. CDR3 nucleotide sequence: TGTGCCAGCAGCCCTAGACAGCTGAACACTGAAGCTTTCTTT. The whole variable domain, remainder taken from reference TRBV5-4 and TRBJ1-1, is ETGVTQSPTHLIKTRGQQVTLRCSSQSGHNTVSWYQQALGQGPQFIFQYYREEENGRGNFPPRFSGLQFPNYSSELNVNALELDDSALYLCASSPRQLNTEAFFGQGTRLTVV.

This chain uses TRBV14 with TRBJ1-4; 7 bases map to TRBD1. J lost 4 bases, V lost 4 bases, and 15 bases had no gene match. This CDR3 region has 18 residues. Germline V gene lookup returns CDR1 SGHDN and CDR2 FVKESK. The CDR3 sequence: CASSRTTGRGIVNEKLFF. The CDR3 DNA sequence: TGTGCCAGCAGCCGTACGACAGGGCGAGGGATCGTTAATGAAAAACTGTTTTTT.

The gene calls are TRBV29-1 and TRBJ2-2, with D perhaps given as TRBD1 or TRBD2 (5 bases each). From germline, CDR1 is SQVTM and CDR2 ANQGSEA. V lost 4 bases and J 3 bases, leaving 18 bases between the germline ends. The CDR3 sequence is 16 residues long. The CDR3 is CSVGGLRGRDTGELFF. The CDR3 DNA follows: TGCAGCGTTGGAGGGTTGAGGGGACGGGACACCGGGGAGCTGTTTTTT.

This chain joins TRBV7-2 and TRBJ1-1; the match to TRBD1 covers 9 bases. Trimming took 7 bases from V and 0 from J; bases not matched to a gene: 9. Germline CDR1 reads SGHTA; CDR2 reads FQGNSA. This CDR3 comprises 16 residues. The CDR3 region is CASTNRGTGMNTEAFF. The DNA for the CDR3 is TGTGCCAGCACCAACAGGGGGACAGGGATGAACACTGAAGCTTTCTTT.

The V and J genes are TRBV11-1 and TRBJ2-1, with D possibly matching TRBD2 (5 bases). CDR3 length: 14 residues. Trimming removed 5 bases at V and 2 bases at J, with 10 bases between. Germline assignment: CDR1 SGHAT and CDR2 FQDESV (reference sequence). As DNA, the CDR3 is TGTGCCAGCAGCGCCGACTATGCCTACAATGAGCAGTTCTTC. Amino acid sequence: CASSADYAYNEQFF.

This clone is categorized as medium-sized (0.01 to 0.1%). The same CDR3 arises from other DNA sequences in this sample as well. The V call is TRBV6-5, the J call TRBJ1-1; D remains ambiguous. In germline, CDR1 is MNHEY, CDR2 SVGAGI. V was shortened by 8 bases and J by 0 bases, with 10 bases between the two germline ends. The CDR3 runs 13 residues. This CDR3 reads CASRAAMNTEAFF. CDR3 bases: TGTGCCAGCCGGGCCGCAATGAACACTGAAGCTTTCTTT.

The chain uses TRBV7-9 and TRBJ2-5; 8 bases map to TRBD1. V lost 5 bases and J lost 1; bases outside the gene matches: 6. The CDR3 has 15 amino acids. The germline V gene has CDR1 SEHNR and CDR2 FQNEAQ (reference sequence). The CDR3: CASSGGTGGQETQYF. The DNA of the CDR3 is TGTGCCAGCAGCGGCGGAACAGGGGGCCAAGAGACCCAGTACTTC.

This sequence joins TRBV6-6 and TRBJ1-2; D may be TRBD1 (5 bases). Trimming pared 6 bases from V and 9 bases from J, leaving 23 bases between. The CDR3 length is 15 residues. Looked up from germline, CDR1 is MNHNY and CDR2 is SVGAGI (reference sequence). The CDR3 is CASRRDGSSTMSYTF. The CDR3 coding sequence is TGTGCCAGCAGAAGGGACGGCTCCTCCACTATGAGCTACACCTTC.

The rearrangement links TRBV6-5 to TRBJ1-1, with D hard to call. Trimming removed 7 bases from V and 5 bases from J, with 5 bases in between. The CDR3 has 10 amino acids. In germline, CDR1 is MNHEY, CDR2 SVGAGI. The CDR3 region is CASKGTEAFF. The CDR3 DNA sequence: TGTGCCAGCAAGGGTACTGAAGCTTTCTTT.

The chain joins TRBV4-3 to TRBJ2-7, with a weak D call TRBD2 (6 bases). This CDR3 spans 13 amino acids. V lost 4 bases and J lost 1, with 8 bases in between. In germline, CDR1 is LGHNA, CDR2 YSLEER. CDR3 loop: CASSPGGSYEQYF. The CDR3 DNA sequence: TGCGCCAGCAGCCCCGGGGGATCCTACGAGCAGTACTTC.

This chain connects TRBV5-4 to TRBJ1-1; D remains ambiguous. The germline CDR1 and CDR2 sequences are SGHNT and YYREEE (reference sequence). Trimming took off 0 bases at V and 1 base at J, with 7 bases between the two ends. The CDR3 totals 14 residues. CDR3 region: CASSLALRNTEAFF. DNA of the CDR3: TGTGCCAGCAGCTTGGCCTTACGGAACACTGAAGCTTTCTTT.